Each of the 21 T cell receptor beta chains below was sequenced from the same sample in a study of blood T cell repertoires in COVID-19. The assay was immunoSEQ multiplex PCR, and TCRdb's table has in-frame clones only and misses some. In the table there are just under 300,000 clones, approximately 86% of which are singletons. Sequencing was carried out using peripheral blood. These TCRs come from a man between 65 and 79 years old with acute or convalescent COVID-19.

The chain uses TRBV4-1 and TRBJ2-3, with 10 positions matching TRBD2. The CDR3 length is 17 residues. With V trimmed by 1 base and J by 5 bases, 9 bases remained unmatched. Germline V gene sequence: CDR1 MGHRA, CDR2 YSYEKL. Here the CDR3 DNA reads TGCGCCAGCAGCCAAGGGGTAGCGGGAGGCCAGGGAGATACGCAGTATTTT. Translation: CASSQGVAGGQGDTQYF.

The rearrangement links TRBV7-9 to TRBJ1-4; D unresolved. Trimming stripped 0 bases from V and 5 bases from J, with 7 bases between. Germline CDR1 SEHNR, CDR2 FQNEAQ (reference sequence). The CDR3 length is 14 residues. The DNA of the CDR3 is TGTGCCAGCAGCTTAGCGAGCGGCAATGAAAAACTGTTTTTT. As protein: CASSLASGNEKLFF. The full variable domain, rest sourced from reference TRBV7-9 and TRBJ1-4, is DTGVSQNPRHKITKRGQNVTFRCDPISEHNRLYWYRQTLGQGPEFLTYFQNEAQLEKSRLLSDRFSAERPKGSFSTLEIQRTEQGDSAMYLCASSLASGNEKLFFGSGTQLSVL.

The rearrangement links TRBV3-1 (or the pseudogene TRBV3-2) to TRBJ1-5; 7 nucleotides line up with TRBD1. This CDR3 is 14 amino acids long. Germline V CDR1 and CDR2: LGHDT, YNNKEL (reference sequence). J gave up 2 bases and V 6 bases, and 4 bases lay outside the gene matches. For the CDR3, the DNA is TGTGCCAGCAGTCCTGACAGGGGCAATCAGCCCCAGCATTTT. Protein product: CASSPDRGNQPQHF.

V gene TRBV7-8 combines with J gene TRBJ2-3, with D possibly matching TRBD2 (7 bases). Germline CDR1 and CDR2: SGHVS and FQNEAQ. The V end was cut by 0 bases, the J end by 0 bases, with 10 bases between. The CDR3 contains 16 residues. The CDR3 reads CASSLAGGTSTDTQYF. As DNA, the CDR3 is TGTGCCAGCAGCTTAGCCGGGGGGACAAGCACAGATACGCAGTATTTT.

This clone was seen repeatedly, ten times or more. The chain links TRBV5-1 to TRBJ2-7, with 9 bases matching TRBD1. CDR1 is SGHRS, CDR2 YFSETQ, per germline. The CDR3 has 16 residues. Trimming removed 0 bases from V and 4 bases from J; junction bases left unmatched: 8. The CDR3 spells CASSLGPGQGGYEQYF. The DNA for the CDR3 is TGCGCCAGCAGCTTGGGGCCGGGACAGGGAGGTTACGAGCAGTACTTC.

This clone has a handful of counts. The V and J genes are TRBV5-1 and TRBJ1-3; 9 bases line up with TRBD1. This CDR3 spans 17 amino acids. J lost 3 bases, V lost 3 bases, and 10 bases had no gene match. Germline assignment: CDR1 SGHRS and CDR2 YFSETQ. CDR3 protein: CASSSFGQGSFGNTIYF. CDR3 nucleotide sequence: TGCGCCAGCAGCTCATTTGGACAGGGGTCTTTTGGAAACACCATATATTTT.

As DNA, the CDR3 is TGTGCCAGCAGTGCCCCGCGGGACAGCGGCCGTGAAAAACTGTTTTTT. Its translation is CASSAPRDSGREKLFF. The chain recombines TRBV28 with TRBJ1-4; 7 bases map to TRBD1. Germline CDR1 MDHEN, CDR2 SYDVKM. V lost 5 bases, J lost 7 bases, and 13 bases stayed unmatched. This CDR3 contains 16 residues.

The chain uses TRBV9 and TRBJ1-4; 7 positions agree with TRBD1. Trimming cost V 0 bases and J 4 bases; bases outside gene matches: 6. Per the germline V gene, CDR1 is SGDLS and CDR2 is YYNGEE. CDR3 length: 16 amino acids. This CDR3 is CASSVGTGVINEKLFF. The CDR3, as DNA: TGTGCCAGCAGCGTAGGAACAGGGGTCATTAATGAAAAACTGTTTTTT.

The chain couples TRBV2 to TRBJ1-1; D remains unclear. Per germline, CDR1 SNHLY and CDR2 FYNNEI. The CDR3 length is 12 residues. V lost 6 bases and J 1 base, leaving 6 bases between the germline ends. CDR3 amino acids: CASRQSNTEAFF. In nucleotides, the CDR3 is TGTGCCAGCAGGCAGTCGAACACTGAAGCTTTCTTT.

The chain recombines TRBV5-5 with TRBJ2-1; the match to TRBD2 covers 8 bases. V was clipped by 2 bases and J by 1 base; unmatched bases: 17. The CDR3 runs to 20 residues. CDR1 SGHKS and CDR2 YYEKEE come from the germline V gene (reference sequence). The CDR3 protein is CASSFLPLAGGTISYNEQFF. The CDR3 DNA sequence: TGTGCCAGCAGCTTTTTACCTCTGGCGGGAGGCACCATTTCCTACAATGAGCAGTTCTTC.

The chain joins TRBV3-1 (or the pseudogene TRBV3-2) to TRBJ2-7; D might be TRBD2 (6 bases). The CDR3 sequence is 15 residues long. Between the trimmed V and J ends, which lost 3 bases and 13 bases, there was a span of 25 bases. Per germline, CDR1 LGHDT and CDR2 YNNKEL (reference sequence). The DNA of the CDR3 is TGTGCCAGCAGCCACGCCCCACATACCGGGACTCCTCTTTACTTC. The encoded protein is CASSHAPHTGTPLYF.

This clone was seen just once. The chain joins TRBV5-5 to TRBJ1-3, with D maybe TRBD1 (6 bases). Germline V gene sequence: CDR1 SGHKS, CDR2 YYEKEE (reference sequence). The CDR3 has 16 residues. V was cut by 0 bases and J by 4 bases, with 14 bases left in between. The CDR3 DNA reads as TGTGCCAGCAGCTTGGGACGGACAGTAATGGGAAACACCATATATTTT. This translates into CASSLGRTVMGNTIYF.

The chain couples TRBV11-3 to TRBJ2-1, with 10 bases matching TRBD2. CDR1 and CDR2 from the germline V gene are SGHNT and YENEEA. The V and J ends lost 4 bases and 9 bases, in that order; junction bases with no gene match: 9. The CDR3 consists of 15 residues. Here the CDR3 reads CASSSGGVAGGEQFF. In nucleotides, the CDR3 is TGTGCCAGCAGCTCAGGGGGGGTAGCGGGAGGTGAGCAGTTCTTC.

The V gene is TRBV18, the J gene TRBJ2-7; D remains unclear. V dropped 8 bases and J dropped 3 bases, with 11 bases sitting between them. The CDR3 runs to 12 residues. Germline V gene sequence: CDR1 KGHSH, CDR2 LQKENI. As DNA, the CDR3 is TGTGCCAGCGCGGCCTTGCACTACGAGCAGTACTTC. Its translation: CASAALHYEQYF.

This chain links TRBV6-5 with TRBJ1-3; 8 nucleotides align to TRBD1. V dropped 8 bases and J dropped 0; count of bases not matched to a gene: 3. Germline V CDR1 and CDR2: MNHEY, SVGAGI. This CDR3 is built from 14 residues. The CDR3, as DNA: TGTGCCAGCGGACAGGGCCTCTCTGGAAACACCATATATTTT. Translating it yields CASGQGLSGNTIYF.

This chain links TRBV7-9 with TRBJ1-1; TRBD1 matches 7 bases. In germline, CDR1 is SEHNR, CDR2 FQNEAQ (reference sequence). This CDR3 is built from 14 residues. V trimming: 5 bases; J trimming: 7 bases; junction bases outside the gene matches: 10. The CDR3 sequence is CASSRLQGDGEAFF. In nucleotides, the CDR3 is TGTGCCAGCAGCCGACTTCAGGGGGACGGTGAAGCTTTCTTT. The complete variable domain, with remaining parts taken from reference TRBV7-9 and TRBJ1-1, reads DTGVSQNPRHKITKRGQNVTFRCDPISEHNRLYWYRQTLGQGPEFLTYFQNEAQLEKSRLLSDRFSAERPKGSFSTLEIQRTEQGDSAMYLCASSRLQGDGEAFFGQGTRLTVV.

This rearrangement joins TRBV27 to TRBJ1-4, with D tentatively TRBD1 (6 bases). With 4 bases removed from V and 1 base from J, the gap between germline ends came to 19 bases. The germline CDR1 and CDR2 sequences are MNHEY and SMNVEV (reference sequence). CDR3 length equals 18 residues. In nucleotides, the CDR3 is TGTGCCAGCAGTTCGAGTACAGGGTTTTTGGGAACTAATGAAAAACTGTTTTTT. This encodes CASSSSTGFLGTNEKLFF.

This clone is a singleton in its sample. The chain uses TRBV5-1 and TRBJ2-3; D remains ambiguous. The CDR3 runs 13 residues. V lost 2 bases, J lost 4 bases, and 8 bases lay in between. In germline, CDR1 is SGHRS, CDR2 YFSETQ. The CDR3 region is CASSFRRADTQYF. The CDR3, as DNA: TGCGCCAGCAGCTTTAGAAGAGCAGATACGCAGTATTTT. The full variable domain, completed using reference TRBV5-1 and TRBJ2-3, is KAGVTQTPRYLIKTRGQQVTLSCSPISGHRSVSWYQQTPGQGLQFLFEYFSETQRNKGNFPGRFSGRQFSNSRSEMNVSTLELGDSALYLCASSFRRADTQYFGPGTRLTVL.

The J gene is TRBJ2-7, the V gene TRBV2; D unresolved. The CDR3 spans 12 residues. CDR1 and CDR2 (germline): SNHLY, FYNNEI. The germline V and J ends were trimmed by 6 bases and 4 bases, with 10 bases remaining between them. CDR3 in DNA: TGTGCCAGCAGCGAACGGTTGTACGAGCAGTACTTC. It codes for CASSERLYEQYF.

In DNA, the CDR3 is TGTGCCAGCAGGCGACAGGGCCCCTACGAGCAGTACTTC. Encoded protein: CASRRQGPYEQYF. The chain carries TRBV12-3 or TRBV12-4 and TRBJ2-7; TRBD1 matches 7 bases. The CDR3 covers 13 residues. Trimming took 6 bases from V and 2 from J; bases not matched to a gene: 4.

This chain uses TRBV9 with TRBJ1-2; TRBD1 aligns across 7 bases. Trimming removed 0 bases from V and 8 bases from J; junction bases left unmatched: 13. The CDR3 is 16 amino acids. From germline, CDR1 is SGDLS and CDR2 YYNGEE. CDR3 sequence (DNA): TGTGCCAGCAGCGTAGGCGGTAACGGGGACAGTCAAGGCTACACCTTC. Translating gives CASSVGGNGDSQGYTF.